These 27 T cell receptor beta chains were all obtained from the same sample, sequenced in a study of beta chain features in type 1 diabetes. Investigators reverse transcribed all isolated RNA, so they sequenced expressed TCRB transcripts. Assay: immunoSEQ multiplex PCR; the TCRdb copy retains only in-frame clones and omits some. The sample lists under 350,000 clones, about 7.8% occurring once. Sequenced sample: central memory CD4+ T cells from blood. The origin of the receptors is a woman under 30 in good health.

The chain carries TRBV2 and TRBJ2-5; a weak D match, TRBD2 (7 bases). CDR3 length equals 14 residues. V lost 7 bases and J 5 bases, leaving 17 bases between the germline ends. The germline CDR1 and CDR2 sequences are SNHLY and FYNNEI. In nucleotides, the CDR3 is TGTGCCAGCATCATTTCGGGGGGCGAGGAGACCCAGTACTTC. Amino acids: CASIISGGEETQYF.

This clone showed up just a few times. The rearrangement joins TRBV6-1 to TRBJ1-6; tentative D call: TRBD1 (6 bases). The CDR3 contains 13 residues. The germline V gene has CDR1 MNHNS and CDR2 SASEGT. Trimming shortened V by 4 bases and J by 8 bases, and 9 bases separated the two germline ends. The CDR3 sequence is CASSGNRDSPLHF. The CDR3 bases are TGTGCCAGCAGTGGGAACAGGGATTCACCCCTCCACTTT.

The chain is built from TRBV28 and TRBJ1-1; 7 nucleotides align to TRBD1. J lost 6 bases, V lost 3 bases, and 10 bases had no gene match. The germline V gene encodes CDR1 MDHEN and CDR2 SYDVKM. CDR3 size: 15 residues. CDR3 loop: CASSFPRQGGSEAFF. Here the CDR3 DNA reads TGTGCCAGCAGTTTTCCCCGACAGGGTGGATCTGAAGCTTTCTTT.

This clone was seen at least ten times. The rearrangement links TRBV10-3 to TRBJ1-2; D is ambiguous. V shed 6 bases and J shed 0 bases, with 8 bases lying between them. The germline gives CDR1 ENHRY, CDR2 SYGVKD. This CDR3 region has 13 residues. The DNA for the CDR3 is TGTGCCATCAGCGCAGACCCTAACTATGGCTACACCTTC. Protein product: CAISADPNYGYTF.

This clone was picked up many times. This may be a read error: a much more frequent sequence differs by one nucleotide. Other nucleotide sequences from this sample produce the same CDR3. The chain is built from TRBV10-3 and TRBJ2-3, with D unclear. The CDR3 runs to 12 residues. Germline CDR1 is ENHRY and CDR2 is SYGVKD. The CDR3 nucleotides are TGTGCCAGCAGTTACGGACCAGATACGCAGTATTTT. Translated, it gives CASSYGPDTQYF.

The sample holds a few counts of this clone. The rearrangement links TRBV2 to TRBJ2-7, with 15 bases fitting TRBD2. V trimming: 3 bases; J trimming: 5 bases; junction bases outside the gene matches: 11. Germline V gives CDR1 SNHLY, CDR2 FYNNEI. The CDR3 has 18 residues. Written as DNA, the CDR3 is TGTGCCAGCAGTGATGAGGGACTAGCGGGGGGTGCCCGTAACGAGCAGTACGTC. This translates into CASSDEGLAGGARNEQYV.

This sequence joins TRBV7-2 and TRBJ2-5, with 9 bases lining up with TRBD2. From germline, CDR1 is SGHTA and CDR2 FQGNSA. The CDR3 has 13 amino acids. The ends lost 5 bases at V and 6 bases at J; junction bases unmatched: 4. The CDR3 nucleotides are TGTGCCAGCAGCCCTGGACTAGCGCAGACCCAGTACTTC. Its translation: CASSPGLAQTQYF.

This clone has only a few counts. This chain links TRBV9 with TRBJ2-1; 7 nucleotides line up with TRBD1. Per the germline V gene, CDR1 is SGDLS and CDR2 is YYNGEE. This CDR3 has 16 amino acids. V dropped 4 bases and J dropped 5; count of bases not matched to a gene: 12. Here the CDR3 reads CASSLTGTVSDNEQFF. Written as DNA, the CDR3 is TGTGCCAGCAGCTTGACCGGGACAGTGTCCGACAATGAGCAGTTCTTC.

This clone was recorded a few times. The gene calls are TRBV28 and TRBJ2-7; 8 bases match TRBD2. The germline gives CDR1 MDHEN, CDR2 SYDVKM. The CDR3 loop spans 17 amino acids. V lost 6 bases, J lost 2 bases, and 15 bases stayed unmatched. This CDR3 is CASSPGIGGGLPYEQYV. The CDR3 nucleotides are TGTGCCAGCAGCCCTGGGATCGGGGGGGGGCTGCCCTACGAGCAGTACGTC.

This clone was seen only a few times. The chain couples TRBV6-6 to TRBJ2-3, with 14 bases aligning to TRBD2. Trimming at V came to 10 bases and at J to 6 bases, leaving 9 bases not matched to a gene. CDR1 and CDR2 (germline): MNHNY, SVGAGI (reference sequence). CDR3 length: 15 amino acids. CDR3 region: CAIGLAGGHGDTQYF. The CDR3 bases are TGTGCCATTGGACTAGCGGGGGGCCATGGGGATACGCAGTATTTT.

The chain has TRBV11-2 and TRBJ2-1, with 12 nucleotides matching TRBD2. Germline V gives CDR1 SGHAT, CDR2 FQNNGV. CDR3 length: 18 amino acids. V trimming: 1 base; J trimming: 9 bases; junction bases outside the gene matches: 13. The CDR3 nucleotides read TGTGCCAGCAGCTTAGGGCGAACTAGCGGGAGGCCAGGGCTTGAGCAGTTCTTC. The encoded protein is CASSLGRTSGRPGLEQFF.

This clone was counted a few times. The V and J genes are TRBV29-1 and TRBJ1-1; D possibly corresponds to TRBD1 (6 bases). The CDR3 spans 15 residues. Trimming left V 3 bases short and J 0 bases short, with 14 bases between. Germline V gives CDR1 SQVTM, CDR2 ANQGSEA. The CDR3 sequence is CSVDLQGLMNTEAFF. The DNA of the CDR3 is TGCAGCGTTGACTTGCAGGGGCTCATGAACACTGAAGCTTTCTTT.

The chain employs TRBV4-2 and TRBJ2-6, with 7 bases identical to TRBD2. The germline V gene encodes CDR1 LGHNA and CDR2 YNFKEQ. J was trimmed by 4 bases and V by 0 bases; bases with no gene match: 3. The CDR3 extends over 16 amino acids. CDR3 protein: CASSQEGRAGANVLTF. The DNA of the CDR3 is TGTGCCAGCAGCCAAGAAGGGAGGGCCGGGGCCAACGTCCTGACTTTC.

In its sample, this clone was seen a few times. The CDR3 here is CASSSGRGETQYF. In DNA, the CDR3 is TGTGCCAGCAGCTCCGGGCGGGGGGAGACCCAGTACTTC. This rearrangement joins TRBV7-9 to TRBJ2-5; 7 bases line up with TRBD2. CDR1 is SEHNR, CDR2 FQNEAQ, per germline (reference sequence). The J segment lost 5 bases and the V segment lost 4 bases, leaving 4 bases of the junction unmatched. The CDR3 has 13 amino acids.

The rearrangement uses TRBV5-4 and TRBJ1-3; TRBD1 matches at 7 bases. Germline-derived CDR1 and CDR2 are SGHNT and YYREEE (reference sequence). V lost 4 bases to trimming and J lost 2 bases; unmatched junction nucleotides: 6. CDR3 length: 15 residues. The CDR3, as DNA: TGTGCCAGCAGCCCTATGACAGGGACTGGAAACACCATATATTTT. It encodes CASSPMTGTGNTIYF.

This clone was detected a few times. The CDR3 region has the DNA TGTGCCAGCAGCTTGGATAAGGGATCTTATGGCTACACCTTC. It codes for CASSLDKGSYGYTF. V gene TRBV7-2 combines with J gene TRBJ1-2; D call uncertain. This CDR3 has 14 amino acids. V dropped 3 bases and J dropped 5 bases, with 13 bases sitting between them. CDR1 and CDR2 (germline): SGHTA, FQGNSA.

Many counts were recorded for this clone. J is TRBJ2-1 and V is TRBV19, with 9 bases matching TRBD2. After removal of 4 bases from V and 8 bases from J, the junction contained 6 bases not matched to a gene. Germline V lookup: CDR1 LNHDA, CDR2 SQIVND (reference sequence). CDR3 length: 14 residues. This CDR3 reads CASSNSGSTHEQFF. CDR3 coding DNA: TGTGCCAGTAGTAATAGCGGGAGTACACATGAGCAGTTCTTC.

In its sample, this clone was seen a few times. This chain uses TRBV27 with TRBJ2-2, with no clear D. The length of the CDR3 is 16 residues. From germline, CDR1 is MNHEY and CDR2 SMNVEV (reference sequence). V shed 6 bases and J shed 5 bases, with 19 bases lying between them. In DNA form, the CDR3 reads TGTGCCAGCAGAAAAGGGTCCGTTGTTTTGACCGGGGAGCTGTTTTTT. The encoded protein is CASRKGSVVLTGELFF.

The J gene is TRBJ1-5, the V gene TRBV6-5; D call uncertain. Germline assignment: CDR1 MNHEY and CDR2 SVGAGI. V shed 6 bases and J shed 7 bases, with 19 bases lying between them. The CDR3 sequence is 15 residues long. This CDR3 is CASSPKRGSWQPQHF. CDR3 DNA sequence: TGTGCCAGCAGCCCGAAGCGGGGTTCGTGGCAGCCCCAGCATTTT.

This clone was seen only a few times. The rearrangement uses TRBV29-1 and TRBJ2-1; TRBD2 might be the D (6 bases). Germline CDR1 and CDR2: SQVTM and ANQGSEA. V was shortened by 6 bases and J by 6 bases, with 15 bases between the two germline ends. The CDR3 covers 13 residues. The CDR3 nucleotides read TGCAGCGTACAAAACGCGGGACCCAATGAGCAGTTCTTC. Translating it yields CSVQNAGPNEQFF.

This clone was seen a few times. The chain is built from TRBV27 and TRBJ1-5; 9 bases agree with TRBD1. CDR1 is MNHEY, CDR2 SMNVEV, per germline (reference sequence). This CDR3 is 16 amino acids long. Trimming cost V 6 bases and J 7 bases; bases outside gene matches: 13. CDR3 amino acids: CASSRKGTGLSQPQHF. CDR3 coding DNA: TGTGCCAGCAGCCGAAAAGGGACAGGGCTTTCGCAGCCCCAGCATTTT.

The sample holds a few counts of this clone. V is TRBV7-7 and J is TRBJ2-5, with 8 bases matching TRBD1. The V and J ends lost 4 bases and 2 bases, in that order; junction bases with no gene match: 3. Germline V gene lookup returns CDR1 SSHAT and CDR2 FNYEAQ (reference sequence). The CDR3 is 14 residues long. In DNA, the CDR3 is TGTGCCAGCAGCTCGGGACAGGATCAAGAGACCCAGTACTTC. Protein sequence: CASSSGQDQETQYF.

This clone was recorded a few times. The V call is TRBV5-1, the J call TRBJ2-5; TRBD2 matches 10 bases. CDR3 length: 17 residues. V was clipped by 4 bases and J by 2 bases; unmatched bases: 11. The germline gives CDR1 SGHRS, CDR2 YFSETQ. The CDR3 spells CASSPGLAEGGQETQYF. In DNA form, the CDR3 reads TGCGCCAGCAGCCCCGGACTAGCGGAGGGTGGGCAAGAGACCCAGTACTTC.

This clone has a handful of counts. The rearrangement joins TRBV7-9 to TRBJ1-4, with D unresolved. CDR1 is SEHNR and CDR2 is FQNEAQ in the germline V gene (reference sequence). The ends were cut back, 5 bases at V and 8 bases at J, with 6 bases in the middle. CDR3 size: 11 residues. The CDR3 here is CASSIGEKLFF. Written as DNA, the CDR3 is TGTGCCAGCAGCATCGGCGAAAAACTGTTTTTT.

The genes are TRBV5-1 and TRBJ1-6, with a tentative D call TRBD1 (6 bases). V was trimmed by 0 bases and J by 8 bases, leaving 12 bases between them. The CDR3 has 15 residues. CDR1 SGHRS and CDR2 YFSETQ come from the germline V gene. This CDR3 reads CASSLGAGVDSPLHF. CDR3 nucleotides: TGCGCCAGCAGCTTGGGCGCAGGGGTGGATTCACCCCTCCACTTT.

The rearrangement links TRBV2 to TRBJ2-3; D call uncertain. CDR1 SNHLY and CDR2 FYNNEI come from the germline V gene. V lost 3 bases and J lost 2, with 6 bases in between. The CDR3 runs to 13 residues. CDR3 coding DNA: TGTGCCAGCAGTGAGGATTACACAGATACGCAGTATTTT. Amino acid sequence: CASSEDYTDTQYF.

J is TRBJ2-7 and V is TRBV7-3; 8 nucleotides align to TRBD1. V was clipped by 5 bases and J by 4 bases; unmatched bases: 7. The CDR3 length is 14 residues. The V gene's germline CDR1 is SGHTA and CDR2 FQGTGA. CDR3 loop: CASSRRDRPYEQYV. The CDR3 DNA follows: TGTGCCAGCAGCCGACGGGACAGGCCTTACGAGCAGTACGTC.